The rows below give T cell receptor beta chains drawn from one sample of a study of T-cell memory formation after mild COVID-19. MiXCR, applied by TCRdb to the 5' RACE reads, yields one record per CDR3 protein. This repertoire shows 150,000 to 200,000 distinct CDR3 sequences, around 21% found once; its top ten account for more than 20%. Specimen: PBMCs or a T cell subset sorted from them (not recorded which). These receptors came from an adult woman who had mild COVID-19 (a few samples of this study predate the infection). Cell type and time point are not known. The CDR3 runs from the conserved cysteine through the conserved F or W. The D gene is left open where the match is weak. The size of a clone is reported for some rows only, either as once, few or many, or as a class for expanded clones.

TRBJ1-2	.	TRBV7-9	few	CASSFPLNLYGYTF	TGTGCCAGCAGCTTTCCCCTTAACCTCTATGGCTACACCTTC
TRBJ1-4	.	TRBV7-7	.	CASSLAVSGERRREKLFF	TGTGCTAGCAGCTTAGCGGTCTCTGGGGAGCGACGGCGAGAAAAACTGTTTTTT
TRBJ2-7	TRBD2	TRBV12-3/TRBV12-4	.	CASSFAGGGYEQYF	TGTGCCAGCAGTTTCGCGGGCGGGGGCTACGAGCAGTACTTC
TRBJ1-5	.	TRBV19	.	CASHPGQTGQPQHF	TGTGCCTCTCACCCTGGGCAGACAGGTCAGCCCCAGCATTTT
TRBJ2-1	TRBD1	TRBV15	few	CATSPGQSSYNEQFF	TGTGCCACCAGCCCGGGACAGAGCTCCTACAATGAGCAGTTCTTC
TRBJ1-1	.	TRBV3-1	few	CASSQDTLTFTRNTEAFF	TGTGCCAGCAGCCAAGATACTCTAACCTTTACGAGGAACACTGAAGCTTTCTTT
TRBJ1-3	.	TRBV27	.	CASSSRPPGGGSGNTIYF	TGTGCCAGCAGTTCTCGGCCTCCGGGGGGCGGCTCTGGAAACACCATATATTTT
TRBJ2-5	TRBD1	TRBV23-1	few	CASSQSTGAKTQYF	TGCGCCAGCAGTCAGTCGACAGGGGCGAAGACCCAGTACTTC
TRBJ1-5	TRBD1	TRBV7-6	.	CASSLAAGGYSNQPQHF	TGTGCCAGCAGCTTAGCGGCAGGGGGCTATAGCAATCAGCCCCAGCATTTT
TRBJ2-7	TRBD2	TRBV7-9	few	CASSFGRVSSDEQYF	TGTGCCAGCAGCTTCGGGAGGGTCTCTTCCGACGAGCAGTACTTC
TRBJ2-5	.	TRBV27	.	CASREVGGQPGGTQYF	TGTGCCAGCAGGGAGGTAGGGGGACAACCCGGCGGGACCCAGTACTTC
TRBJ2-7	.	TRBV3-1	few	CASSQVQGDYEQYF	TGTGCCAGCAGCCAAGTCCAGGGAGACTACGAGCAGTACTTC
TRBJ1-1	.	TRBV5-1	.	CASSLARVGNTEAFF	TGCGCCAGCAGCTTAGCACGTGTGGGGAACACTGAAGCTTTCTTT
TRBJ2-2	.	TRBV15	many	CATSTQTGVGRAGELFF	TGTGCCACCAGCACTCAGACAGGGGTCGGGAGGGCCGGGGAGCTGTTTTTT
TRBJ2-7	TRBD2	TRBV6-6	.	CASSYPAGNGYEQYF	TGTGCCAGCAGTTACCCAGCGGGAAACGGCTACGAGCAGTACTTC
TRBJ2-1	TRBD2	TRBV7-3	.	CASSSPSGSEQFF	TGTGCCAGCAGCTCACCTAGCGGTAGTGAGCAGTTCTTC
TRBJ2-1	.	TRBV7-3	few	CASSLIGGGEQFF	TGTGCCAGCAGCTTAATTGGAGGGGGTGAGCAGTTCTTC
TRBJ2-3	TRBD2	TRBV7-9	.	CASSLGGRGPDTQYF	TGTGCCAGCAGCTTGGGCGGGAGGGGTCCAGATACGCAGTATTTT
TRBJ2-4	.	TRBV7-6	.	CASSPTPQLGGTAAKNIQYF	TGTGCCAGCAGCCCCACCCCTCAACTGGGGGGCACGGCGGCCAAAAACATTCAGTACTTC
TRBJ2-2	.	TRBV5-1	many	CASSLEEENTGELFF	TGCGCCAGCAGCTTAGAAGAGGAAAACACCGGGGAGCTGTTTTTT
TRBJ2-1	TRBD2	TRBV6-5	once	CASSYSTGGPGNEQFF	TGTGCCAGCAGTTACTCCACGGGGGGGCCTGGCAATGAGCAGTTCTTC
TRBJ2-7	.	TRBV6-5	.	CASSSVSYEQYF	TGTGCCAGCAGTTCGGTGAGCTACGAGCAGTACTTC
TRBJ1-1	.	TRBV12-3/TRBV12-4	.	CASSFGGRGTFGGAFF	TGTGCCAGCAGTTTTGGAGGACGGGGAACCTTTGGGGGAGCTTTCTTT
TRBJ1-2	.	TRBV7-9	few	CASSGAGELDGYTF	TGTGCCAGCAGCGGGGCAGGGGAACTCGATGGCTACACCTTC
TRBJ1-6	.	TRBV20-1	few	CSAPMVNSPLHF	TGCAGTGCTCCCATGGTTAATTCACCCCTCCACTTT
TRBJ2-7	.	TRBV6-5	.	CASTPRTTTYEQYF	TGTGCCAGCACCCCCCGTACTACGACCTACGAGCAGTACTTC
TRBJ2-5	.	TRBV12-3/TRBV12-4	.	CASSLSAGIETQYF	TGTGCCAGCAGTTTGTCGGCGGGTATAGAGACCCAGTACTTC
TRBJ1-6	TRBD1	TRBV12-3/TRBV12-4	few	CASSVTGGLNSPLHF	TGTGCCAGCAGTGTGACAGGGGGTCTTAATTCACCCCTCCACTTT
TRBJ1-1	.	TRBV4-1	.	CASSHRLGNTEAFF	TGCGCCAGCAGCCATAGGTTGGGGAACACTGAAGCTTTCTTT
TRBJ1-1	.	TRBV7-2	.	CASSLVSDRLNTEAFF	TGTGCCAGCAGCTTAGTGTCGGACAGATTGAACACTGAAGCTTTCTTT
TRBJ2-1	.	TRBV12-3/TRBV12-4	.	CASSLSGAGYNEQFF	TGTGCCAGCAGTTTATCGGGGGCGGGTTACAATGAGCAGTTCTTC
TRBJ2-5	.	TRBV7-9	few	CASSTPWGQETQYF	TGTGCCAGCAGCACTCCTTGGGGCCAAGAGACCCAGTACTTC
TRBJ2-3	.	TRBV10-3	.	CAIREQVASTDTQYF	TGTGCCATCAGAGAACAGGTTGCTAGCACAGATACGCAGTATTTT
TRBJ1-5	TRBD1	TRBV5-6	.	CASSPMGQGVQPQHF	TGTGCCAGCAGCCCCATGGGACAGGGGGTACAGCCCCAGCATTTT
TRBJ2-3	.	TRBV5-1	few	CASSSGDFPDTQYF	TGCGCCAGCAGCTCGGGGGACTTCCCAGATACGCAGTATTTT
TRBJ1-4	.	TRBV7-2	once	CASSLEGLLTNEKLFF	TGTGCCAGCAGCTTAGAAGGGCTTCTAACTAATGAAAAACTGTTTTTT
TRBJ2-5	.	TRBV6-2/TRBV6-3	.	CASSYPRTLPGETQYF	TGTGCCAGCAGTTACCCCAGGACCCTCCCAGGGGAGACCCAGTACTTC
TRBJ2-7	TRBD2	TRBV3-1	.	CASSQDNSGGKPHYEQYF	TGTGCCAGCAGCCAAGATAATAGCGGGGGGAAGCCCCACTACGAGCAGTACTTC
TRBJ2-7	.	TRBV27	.	CASSSGGDEQYF	TGTGCCAGCAGTTCGGGGGGCGACGAGCAGTACTTC
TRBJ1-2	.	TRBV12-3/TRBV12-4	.	CASSFSGPGDYTF	TGTGCCAGCAGTTTCTCGGGGCCCGGTGACTACACCTTC
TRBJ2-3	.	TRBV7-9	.	CASSLLGADTQYF	TGTGCCAGCAGCTTACTGGGGGCAGATACGCAGTATTTT
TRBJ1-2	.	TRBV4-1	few	CASSPLKGRPDYGYTF	TGCGCCAGCAGCCCCCTCAAGGGCAGGCCGGACTATGGCTACACCTTC
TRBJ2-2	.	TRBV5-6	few	CASRESNTGELFF	TGTGCCAGCAGGGAGAGCAACACCGGGGAGCTGTTTTTT
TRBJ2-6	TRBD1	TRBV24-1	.	CATSGQGSSGANVLTF	TGTGCCACCTCCGGACAGGGGAGCTCTGGGGCCAACGTCCTGACTTTC
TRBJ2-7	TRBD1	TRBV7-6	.	CASSLAPGQLYEQYF	TGTGCCAGCAGCTTAGCCCCGGGACAGTTATACGAGCAGTACTTC
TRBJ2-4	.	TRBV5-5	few	CASSSWGLKNIQYF	TGTGCCAGCAGCTCATGGGGTCTCAAAAACATTCAGTACTTC
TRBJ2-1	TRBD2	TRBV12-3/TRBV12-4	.	CASSPTSYSYNEQFF	TGTGCCAGCAGCCCGACTAGCTATTCCTACAATGAGCAGTTCTTC
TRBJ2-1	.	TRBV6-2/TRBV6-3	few	CASTLGNRADEQFF	TGTGCCAGCACCCTCGGAAACAGGGCGGATGAGCAGTTCTTC
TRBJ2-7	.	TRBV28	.	CASSLPQGGGDSYEQYF	TGTGCCAGCAGTTTACCCCAAGGAGGGGGTGACTCCTACGAGCAGTACTTC
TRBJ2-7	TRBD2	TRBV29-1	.	CSVGELAGGEQYF	TGCAGCGTTGGGGAGCTAGCGGGGGGCGAGCAGTACTTC
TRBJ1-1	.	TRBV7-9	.	CASSGEQGLPTEAFF	TGTGCCAGCAGCGGGGAGCAAGGATTGCCCACTGAAGCTTTCTTT
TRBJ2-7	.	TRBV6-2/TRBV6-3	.	CASSFVLNEQYF	TGTGCCAGCAGTTTTGTCCTCAACGAGCAGTACTTC
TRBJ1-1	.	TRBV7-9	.	CASIWTGPGAEAFF	TGTGCCAGCATCTGGACGGGGCCCGGGGCTGAAGCTTTCTTT
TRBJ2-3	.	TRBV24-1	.	CATSDPEEDTDTQYF	TGTGCCACCAGTGACCCGGAAGAAGACACAGATACGCAGTATTTT
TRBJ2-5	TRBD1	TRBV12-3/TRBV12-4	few	CASSLGTGYQETQYF	TGTGCCAGCAGTTTGGGGACAGGATACCAAGAGACCCAGTACTTC
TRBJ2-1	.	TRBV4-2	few	CASSHSGTGYNEQFF	TGTGCCAGCAGCCATAGCGGGACAGGGTACAATGAGCAGTTCTTC
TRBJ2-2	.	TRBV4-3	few	CASSPGVNTGELFF	TGCGCCAGCAGCCCTGGCGTGAACACCGGGGAGCTGTTTTTT